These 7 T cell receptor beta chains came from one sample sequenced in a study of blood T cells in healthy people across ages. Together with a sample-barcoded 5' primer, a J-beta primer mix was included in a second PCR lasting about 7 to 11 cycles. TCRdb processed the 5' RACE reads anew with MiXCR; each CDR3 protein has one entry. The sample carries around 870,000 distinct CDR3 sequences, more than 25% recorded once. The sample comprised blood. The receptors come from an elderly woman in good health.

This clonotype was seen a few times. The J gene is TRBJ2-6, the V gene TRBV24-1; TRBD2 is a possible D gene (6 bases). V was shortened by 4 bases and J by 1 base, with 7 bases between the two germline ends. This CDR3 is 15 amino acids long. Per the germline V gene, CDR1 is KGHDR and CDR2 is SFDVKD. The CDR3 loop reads CATSDGGSGANVLTF. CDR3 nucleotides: TGTGCCACCAGTGACGGGGGATCTGGGGCCAACGTCCTGACTTTC.

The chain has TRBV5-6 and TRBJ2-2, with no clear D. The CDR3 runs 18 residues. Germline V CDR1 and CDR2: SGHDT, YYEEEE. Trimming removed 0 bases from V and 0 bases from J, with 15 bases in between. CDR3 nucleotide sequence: TGTGCCAGCAGCTTGGTCGAGACTTTTGCCGCGAACACCGGGGAGCTGTTTTTT. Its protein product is CASSLVETFAANTGELFF. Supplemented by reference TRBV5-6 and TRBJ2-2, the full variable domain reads DAGVTQSPTHLIKTRGQQVTLRCSPKSGHDTVSWYQQALGQGPQFIFQYYEEEERQRGNFPDRFSGHQFPNYSSELNVNALLLGDSALYLCASSLVETFAANTGELFFGEGSRLTVL.

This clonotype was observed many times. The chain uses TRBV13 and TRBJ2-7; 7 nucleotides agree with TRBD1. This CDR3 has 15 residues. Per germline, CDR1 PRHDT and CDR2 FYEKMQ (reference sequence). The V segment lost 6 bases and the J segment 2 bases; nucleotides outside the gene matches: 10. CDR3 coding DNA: TGTGCCAGCAGTCACCGGACAGGAGGAACCTACGAGCAGTACTTC. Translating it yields CASSHRTGGTYEQYF. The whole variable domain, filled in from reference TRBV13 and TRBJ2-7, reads AAGVIQSPRHLIKEKRETATLKCYPIPRHDTVYWYQQGPGQDPQFLISFYEKMQSDKGSIPDRFSAQQFSDYHSELNMSSLELGDSALYFCASSHRTGGTYEQYFGPGTRLTVT.

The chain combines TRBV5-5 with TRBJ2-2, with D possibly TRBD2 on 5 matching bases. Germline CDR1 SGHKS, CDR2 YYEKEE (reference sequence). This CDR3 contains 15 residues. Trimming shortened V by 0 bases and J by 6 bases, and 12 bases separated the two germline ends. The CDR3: CASSLVRESAGELFF. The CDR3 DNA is TGTGCCAGCAGCTTGGTGAGGGAGTCAGCCGGGGAGCTGTTTTTT. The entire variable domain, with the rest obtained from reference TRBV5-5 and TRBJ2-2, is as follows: DAGVTQSPTHLIKTRGQQVTLRCSPISGHKSVSWYQQVLGQGPQFIFQYYEKEERGRGNFPDRFSARQFPNYSSELNVNALLLGDSALYLCASSLVRESAGELFFGEGSRLTVL.

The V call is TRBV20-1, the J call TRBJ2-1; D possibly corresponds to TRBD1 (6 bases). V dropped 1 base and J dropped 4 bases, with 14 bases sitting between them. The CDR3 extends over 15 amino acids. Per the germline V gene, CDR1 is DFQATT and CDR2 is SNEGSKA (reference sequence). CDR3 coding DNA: TGCAGTGCTAGAGCTCTTGGGACACGTTACAATGAGCAGTTCTTC. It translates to CSARALGTRYNEQFF.

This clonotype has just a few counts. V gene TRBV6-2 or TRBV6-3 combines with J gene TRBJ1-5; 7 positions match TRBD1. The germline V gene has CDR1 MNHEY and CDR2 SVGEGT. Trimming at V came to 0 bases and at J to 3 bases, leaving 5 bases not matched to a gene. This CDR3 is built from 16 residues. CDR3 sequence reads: CASSYSKGQNNQPQHF. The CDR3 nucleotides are TGTGCCAGCAGTTACTCGAAGGGACAGAACAATCAGCCCCAGCATTTT.

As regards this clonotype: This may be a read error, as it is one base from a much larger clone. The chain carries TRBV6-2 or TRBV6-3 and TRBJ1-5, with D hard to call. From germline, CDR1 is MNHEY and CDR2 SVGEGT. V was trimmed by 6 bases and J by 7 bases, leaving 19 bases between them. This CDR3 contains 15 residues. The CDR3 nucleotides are TGTGCCAGCAGCCCGAGTCGGGGTGGCGGACAGCCCCAGCATTTT. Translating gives CASSPSRGGGQPQHF.